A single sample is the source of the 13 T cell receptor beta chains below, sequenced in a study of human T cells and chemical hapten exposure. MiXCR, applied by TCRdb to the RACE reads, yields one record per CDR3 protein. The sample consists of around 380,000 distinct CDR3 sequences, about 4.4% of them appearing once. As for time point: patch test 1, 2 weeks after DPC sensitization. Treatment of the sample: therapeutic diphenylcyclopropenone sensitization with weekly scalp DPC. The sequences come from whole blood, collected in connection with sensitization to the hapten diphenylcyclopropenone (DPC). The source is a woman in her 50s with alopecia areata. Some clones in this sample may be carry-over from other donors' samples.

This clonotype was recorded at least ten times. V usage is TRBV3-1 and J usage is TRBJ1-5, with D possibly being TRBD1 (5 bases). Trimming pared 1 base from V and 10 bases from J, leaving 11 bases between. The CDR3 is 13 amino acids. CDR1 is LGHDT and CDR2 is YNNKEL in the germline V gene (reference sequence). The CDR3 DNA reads TGTGCCAGCAGCCAAGGGCGCGGGGGACCCCAGCATTTT. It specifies CASSQGRGGPQHF.

The CDR3 loop reads CASSLERGVQYF. CDR3 DNA sequence: TGTGCCAGCAGCTTGGAGAGGGGGGTTCAGTACTTC. This chain uses TRBV5-6 with TRBJ2-4; the D gene could be TRBD1 or TRBD2 (6 bases each). Germline CDR1 reads SGHDT; CDR2 reads YYEEEE. Trimming cost V 0 bases and J 11 bases, with 9 bases left between them. The length of the CDR3 is 12 residues.

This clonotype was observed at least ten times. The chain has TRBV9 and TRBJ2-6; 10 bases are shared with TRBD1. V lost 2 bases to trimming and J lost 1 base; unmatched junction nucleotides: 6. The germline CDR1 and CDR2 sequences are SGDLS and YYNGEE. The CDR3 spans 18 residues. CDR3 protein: CASSVSGTGVSGANVLTF. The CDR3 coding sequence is TGTGCCAGCAGCGTCTCCGGGACAGGGGTTTCTGGGGCCAACGTCCTGACTTTC.

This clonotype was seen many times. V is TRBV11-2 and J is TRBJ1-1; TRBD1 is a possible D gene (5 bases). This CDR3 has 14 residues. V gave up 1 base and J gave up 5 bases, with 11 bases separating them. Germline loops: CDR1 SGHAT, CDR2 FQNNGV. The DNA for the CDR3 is TGTGCCAGCAGCTTAGCAGGGAAAGGAACTGAAGCTTTCTTT. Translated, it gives CASSLAGKGTEAFF.

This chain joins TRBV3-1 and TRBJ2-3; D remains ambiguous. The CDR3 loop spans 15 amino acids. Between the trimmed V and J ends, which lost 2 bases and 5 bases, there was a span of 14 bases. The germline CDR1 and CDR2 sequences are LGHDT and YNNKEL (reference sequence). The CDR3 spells CASSQQSGVKDTQYF. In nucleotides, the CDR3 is TGTGCCAGCAGCCAACAGTCCGGAGTGAAAGATACGCAGTATTTT.

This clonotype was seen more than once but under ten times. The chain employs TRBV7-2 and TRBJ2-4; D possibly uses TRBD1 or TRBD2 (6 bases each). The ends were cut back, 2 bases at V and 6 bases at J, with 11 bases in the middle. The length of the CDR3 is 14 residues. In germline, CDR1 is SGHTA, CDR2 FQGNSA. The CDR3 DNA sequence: TGTGCCAGCAGCTTAAGGGGGGAAGGAAACATTCAGTACTTC. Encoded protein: CASSLRGEGNIQYF.

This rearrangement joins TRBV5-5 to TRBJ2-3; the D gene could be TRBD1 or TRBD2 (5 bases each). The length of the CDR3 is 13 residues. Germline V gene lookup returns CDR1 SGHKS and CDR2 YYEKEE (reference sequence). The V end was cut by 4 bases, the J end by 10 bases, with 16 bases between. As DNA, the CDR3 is TGTGCCAGCAGCCCAGCCTGGGGGATGTCGCAGTATTTT. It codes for CASSPAWGMSQYF.

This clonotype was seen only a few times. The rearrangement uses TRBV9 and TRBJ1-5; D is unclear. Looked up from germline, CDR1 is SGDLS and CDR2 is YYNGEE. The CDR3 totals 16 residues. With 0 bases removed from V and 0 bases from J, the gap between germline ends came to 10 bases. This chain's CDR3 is CASSVEQHYSNQPQHF. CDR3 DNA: TGTGCCAGCAGCGTAGAACAGCATTATAGCAATCAGCCCCAGCATTTT.

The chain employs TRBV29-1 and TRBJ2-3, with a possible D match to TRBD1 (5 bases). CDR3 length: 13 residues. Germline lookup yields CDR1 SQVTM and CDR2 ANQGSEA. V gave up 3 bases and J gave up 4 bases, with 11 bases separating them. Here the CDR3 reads CSVEPGSADTQYF. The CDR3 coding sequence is TGCAGCGTTGAGCCAGGGTCTGCAGATACGCAGTATTTT.

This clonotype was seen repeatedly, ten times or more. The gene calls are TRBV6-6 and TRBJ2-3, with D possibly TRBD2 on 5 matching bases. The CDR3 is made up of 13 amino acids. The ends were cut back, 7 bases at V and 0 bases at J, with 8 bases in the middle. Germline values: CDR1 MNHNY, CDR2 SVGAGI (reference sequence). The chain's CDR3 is CASTSGSTDTQYF. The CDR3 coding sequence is TGTGCCAGCACCAGCGGAAGCACAGATACGCAGTATTTT.

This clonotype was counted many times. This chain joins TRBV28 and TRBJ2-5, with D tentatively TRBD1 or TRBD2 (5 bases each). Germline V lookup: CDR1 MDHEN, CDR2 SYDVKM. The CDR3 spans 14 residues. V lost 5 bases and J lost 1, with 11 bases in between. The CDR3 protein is CASSPPGTQETQYF. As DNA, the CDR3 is TGTGCCAGCAGTCCTCCGGGGACCCAAGAGACCCAGTACTTC.

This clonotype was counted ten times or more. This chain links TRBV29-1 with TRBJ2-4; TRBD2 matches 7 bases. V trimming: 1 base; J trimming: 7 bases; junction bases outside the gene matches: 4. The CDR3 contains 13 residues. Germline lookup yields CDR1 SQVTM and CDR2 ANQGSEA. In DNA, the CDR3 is TGCAGCGTTGAAGGGGGGGGAGCGAACATTCAGTACTTC. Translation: CSVEGGGANIQYF.

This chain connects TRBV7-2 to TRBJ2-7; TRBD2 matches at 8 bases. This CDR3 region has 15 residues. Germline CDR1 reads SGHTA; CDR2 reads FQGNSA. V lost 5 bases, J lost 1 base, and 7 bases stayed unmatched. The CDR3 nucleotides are TGTGCCAGCAGCCCCACTAGCGGATTATCCTACGAGCAGTACTTC. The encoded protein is CASSPTSGLSYEQYF.